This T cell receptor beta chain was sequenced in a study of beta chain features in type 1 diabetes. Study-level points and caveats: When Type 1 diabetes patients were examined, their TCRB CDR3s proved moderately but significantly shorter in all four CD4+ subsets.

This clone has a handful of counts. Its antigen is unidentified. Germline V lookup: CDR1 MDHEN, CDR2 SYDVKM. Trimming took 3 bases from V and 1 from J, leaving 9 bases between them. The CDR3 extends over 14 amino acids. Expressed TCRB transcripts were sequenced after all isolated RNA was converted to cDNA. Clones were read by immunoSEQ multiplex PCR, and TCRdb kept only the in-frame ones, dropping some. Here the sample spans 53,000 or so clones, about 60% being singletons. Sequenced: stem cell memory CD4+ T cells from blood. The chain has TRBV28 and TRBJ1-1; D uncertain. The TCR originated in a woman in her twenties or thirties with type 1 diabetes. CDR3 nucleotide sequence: TGTGCCAGCAGTTTTGGTATAGCGAACACTGAAGCTTTCTTT. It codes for CASSFGIANTEAFF.